A selection of T cell receptor beta chains follows, all from one sample in a study of control samples from healthy donors and cancer patients. The protocol was immunoSEQ multiplex PCR, while the TCRdb copy is restricted to in-frame clones and leaves out a portion. This table holds 84,000 or so clones, roughly 84% found once. Material: PBMCs. All receptors derive from a man between 60 and 75 years old with head and neck cancer. CDR3s include the opening cysteine and the closing phenylalanine or tryptophan. D genes are given only for firm matches. Expanded clones are given a class, and other clones once, few, many or no size at all.

clone_size j_call v_call d_call cdr3_nt cdr3_aa
. TRBJ2-5 TRBV2 TRBD1 TGTGCCAGCAGTGAAGCTTACGGGACAGGGAGCGAGACCCAGTACTTC CASSEAYGTGSETQYF
. TRBJ1-6 TRBV28 . TGTGCCAGCAGTTCTGATAATTCACCCCTCCACTTT CASSSDNSPLHF
. TRBJ2-1 TRBV7-8 . TGTGCCAGCAGCGCGCGCCGACTTAGCGTTTCCTACAATGAGCAGTTCTTC CASSARRLSVSYNEQFF
. TRBJ1-6 TRBV2 . TGTGCCAGCAGGCCGGGAAATAATTCACCCCTCCACTTT CASRPGNNSPLHF
. TRBJ2-7 TRBV6-5 . TGTGCCAGCAGGCTCGGGGGGCGGTTCTACGAGCAGTACTTC CASRLGGRFYEQYF
once TRBJ2-5 TRBV10-3 . TGTGCCGCTGCCAGGCCTCCTGAAGAGACCCAGTACTTC CAAARPPEETQYF
once TRBJ2-3 TRBV6-5 . TGTGCCAGCAGTCCGCTGGGCGGGAGCACAGATACGCAGTATTTT CASSPLGGSTDTQYF
. TRBJ2-6 TRBV12-5 TRBD1 TGTGCTAGTGGTGACAGGGCCTCTGGGGCCAACGTCCTGACTTTC CASGDRASGANVLTF
. TRBJ1-6 TRBV14 TRBD1 TGTGCCAGCAGCCAAACAGGGGGCGTAAGGTCACCCCTCCACTTT CASSQTGGVRSPLHF
. TRBJ2-1 TRBV10-3 TRBD2 TGTGCCATCAGTTGGACTAGCGGGAGACCGCTTGAGCAGTTCTTC CAISWTSGRPLEQFF
. TRBJ1-6 TRBV5-4 . TGTGCCAGCAGCTTGGACAGGGTAAATTCACCCCTCCACTTT CASSLDRVNSPLHF
. TRBJ2-3 TRBV2 . TGTGCCAGGAAAACAGATACGCAGTATTTT CARKTDTQYF
few TRBJ1-2 TRBV4-1 . TGCGCCAGCAGCCAATCTCCGACGGTCTTTCGCTATGGCTACACCTTC CASSQSPTVFRYGYTF
. TRBJ2-3 TRBV5-6 TRBD1 TGTGCCAGCAGCTTCCAATGGGACAGCACCACAGATACGCAGTATTTT CASSFQWDSTTDTQYF
. TRBJ2-1 TRBV9 . TGTGCCAGCAGCGTAGCTTCCGGGGGAGAGGGTGAGCAGTTCTTC CASSVASGGEGEQFF
. TRBJ1-2 TRBV19 . TGTGCCAGTAGTATAGTGGCAGGGAACTATGGCTACACCTTC CASSIVAGNYGYTF
. TRBJ2-5 TRBV7-6 TRBD1 TGTGCCAGCACCTTCGGAGGGACAGGGGAACAAGAGACCCAGTACTTC CASTFGGTGEQETQYF
. TRBJ1-1 TRBV5-1 . TGCGCCAGCAGCTTGGATCGCCAGGGTGGTGAAGCTTTCTTT CASSLDRQGGEAFF
. TRBJ1-1 TRBV27 . TGTGCCAGCAGTCGGGGGGAGACTGAAGCTTTCTTT CASSRGETEAFF
. TRBJ2-1 TRBV5-1 TRBD2 TGCGCCAGCAGCTTGGCTCCGGGACTAGTCATGGATGAGCAGTTCTTC CASSLAPGLVMDEQFF
few TRBJ2-7 TRBV27 . TGTGCCAGCAGTCCCCTAGACAGGCCCTGGGAGCAGTACTTC CASSPLDRPWEQYF
. TRBJ1-2 TRBV30 . TGTGCCTGGAACCATGCCCCAGGAACGGCCTCCTATGGCTACACCTTC CAWNHAPGTASYGYTF
. TRBJ2-1 TRBV5-4 TRBD2 TGTGCCAGCAGCTTGGAATTAGCGGGAGACCCCAGTTACAATGAGCAGTTCTTC CASSLELAGDPSYNEQFF
many TRBJ2-1 TRBV11-3 TRBD1 TGTGCCAGCAGCTTAGGACAGGGCTCCTACAATGAGCAGTTCTTC CASSLGQGSYNEQFF
. TRBJ1-6 TRBV5-1 TRBD1 TGCGCCAGCAGCCCCGCCGCCTTGACAGGGGGGAATTCACCCCTCCACTTT CASSPAALTGGNSPLHF
. TRBJ1-2 TRBV7-9 TRBD1 TGTGCCAGCAGACCGGACAGGCCGGGTGGCTACACCTTC CASRPDRPGGYTF
. TRBJ2-5 TRBV5-1 TRBD2 TGCGCCAGCAGCCGGAAGGCTAGCGGGAGGGCCTGGGTGGAGACCCAGTACTTC CASSRKASGRAWVETQYF
. TRBJ2-7 TRBV18 . TGTGCCAGCTCACGGGCGGGCGGCTGGTACGAGCAGTACTTC CASSRAGGWYEQYF
. TRBJ2-7 TRBV1 . TGCACCAGCAGCCAAACCCTAGCGGGACGAGTTTACGAGCAGTACTTC CTSSQTLAGRVYEQYF
few TRBJ2-7 TRBV7-9 . TGTGCCAGCAGCTTAGGCGGCATGGCCTACGAGCAGTACTTC CASSLGGMAYEQYF
few TRBJ2-1 TRBV6-2/TRBV6-3 . TGTGCCAGCAGTGCTGGTTGGCGTGTCAATGAGCAGTTCTTC CASSAGWRVNEQFF
. TRBJ2-7 TRBV5-6 . TGTGCCAGCAGTGGAGGGTTACTCTCCTACGAGCAGTACTTC CASSGGLLSYEQYF
. TRBJ2-7 TRBV27 TRBD1 TGTGCCAGCAGCAACCGCCGGGACAGAGCCTACGAGCAGTACTTC CASSNRRDRAYEQYF
. TRBJ2-2 TRBV2 TRBD2 TGTGCCAGCAGCCCAACTAGCGGGAGTGGTACCGGGGAGCTGTTTTTT CASSPTSGSGTGELFF
. TRBJ1-2 TRBV18 . TGTGCCAGCTCACCCAGGGAGAGAACATTTGGCTACACCTTC CASSPRERTFGYTF
. TRBJ2-7 TRBV27 TRBD1 TGTGCCAGCACCCCGTCGGTGGGACAGAGGCACTACGAGCAGTACTTC CASTPSVGQRHYEQYF
. TRBJ1-5 TRBV7-2 TRBD1 TGTGCCAGCAGCTTATCAGGGGGTGGCAATCAGCCCCAGCATTTT CASSLSGGGNQPQHF
. TRBJ1-1 TRBV5-4 . TGTGCCAGCAGCTTGGCCTTAGGGATGAGCACTGAAGCTTTCTTT CASSLALGMSTEAFF
. TRBJ2-3 TRBV2 . TGTGCCAGCAGTCCCCCTTTCACAGATACGCAGTATTTT CASSPPFTDTQYF
. TRBJ2-2 TRBV24-1 . TGTGCCACCCCTGTCCAGTTCCAGGGCGGGGAGCTGTTTTTT CATPVQFQGGELFF
. TRBJ2-1 TRBV29-1 TRBD1 TGCAGCGTGGGGACAGTCGATGAGCAGTTCTTC CSVGTVDEQFF
. TRBJ2-7 TRBV29-1 . TGCAGCGGGAGGCAGCCTGCCTACGAGCAGTACTTC CSGRQPAYEQYF
. TRBJ2-6 TRBV7-9 TRBD1 TGTGCCAGCAGCTTTAAAGGACAGGCTGTCTCTGGGGCCAACGTCCTGACTTTC CASSFKGQAVSGANVLTF
. TRBJ1-6 TRBV4-1 TRBD1 TGCGCCAGCAGCCAAGTCTCAGGGGGCAATTCACCCCTCCACTTT CASSQVSGGNSPLHF
. TRBJ1-1 TRBV6-4 TRBD1 TGTGCCAGCAGTCCCCGACAGGGTGTGTTGAACACTGAAGCTTTCTTT CASSPRQGVLNTEAFF
. TRBJ2-5 TRBV19 . TGTGCCACCGGAGACAGCCAAGAGACCCAGTACTTC CATGDSQETQYF
. TRBJ1-2 TRBV5-1 . TGCGCCAGCAGCTTTACAGGCTCGATTCTCGGCTACACCTTC CASSFTGSILGYTF
. TRBJ1-1 TRBV5-1 . TGCGCCAGCAGCTTTGCGGGGGGTGAAACTGAAGCTTTCTTT CASSFAGGETEAFF
. TRBJ2-3 TRBV27 . TGTGCCAGCAGTTTATTGAGCGGACGCACAGATACGCAGTATTTT CASSLLSGRTDTQYF
. TRBJ2-1 TRBV19 TRBD1 TGTGCCAGTAGTAGACGGGACAGGGAACTGAGGCAGTTCTTC CASSRRDRELRQFF
. TRBJ2-7 TRBV19 TRBD2 TGTGCCAGTAGTATTATAGCGGGACGATCCTACGAGCAGTACTTC CASSIIAGRSYEQYF
. TRBJ2-3 TRBV7-5 . TGTCCACCCGGTCAGCGGGAGATCAGCACAGATACGCAGTATTTT CPPGQREISTDTQYF
. TRBJ2-1 TRBV12-5 . TGTGCTAGTGGTGTCCACAATGAGCAGTTCTTC CASGVHNEQFF
. TRBJ2-1 TRBV6-6 TRBD2 TGTGCCAGCAGTCCTTTCCACGCGGGACTAGCGGGACTCAACAATGAGCAGTTCTTC CASSPFHAGLAGLNNEQFF
. TRBJ2-1 TRBV10-3 TRBD2 TGTGCCATCAACGAGCTAGCGGGACGCAATGAGCAGTTCTTC CAINELAGRNEQFF